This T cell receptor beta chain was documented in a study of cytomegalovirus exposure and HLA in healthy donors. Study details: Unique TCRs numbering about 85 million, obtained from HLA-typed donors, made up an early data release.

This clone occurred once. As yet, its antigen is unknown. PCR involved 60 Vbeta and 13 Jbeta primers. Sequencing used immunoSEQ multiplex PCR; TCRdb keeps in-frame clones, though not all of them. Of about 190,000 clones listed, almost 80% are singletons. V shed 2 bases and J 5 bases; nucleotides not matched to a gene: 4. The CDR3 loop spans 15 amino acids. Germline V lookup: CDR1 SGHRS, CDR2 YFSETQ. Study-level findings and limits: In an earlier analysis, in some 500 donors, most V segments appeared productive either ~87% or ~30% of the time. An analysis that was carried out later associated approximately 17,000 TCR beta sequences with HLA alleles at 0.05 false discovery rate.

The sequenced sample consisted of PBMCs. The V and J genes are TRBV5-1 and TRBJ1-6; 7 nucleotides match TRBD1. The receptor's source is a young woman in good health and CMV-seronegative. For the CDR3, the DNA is TGCGCCAGCAGCTTAACAGACAGGGATAATTCACCCCTCCACTTT. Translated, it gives CASSLTDRDNSPLHF.